Shown below are 2 T cell receptor beta chains from a single sample sequenced in a study of control samples from healthy donors and cancer patients. Using immunoSEQ multiplex PCR, the repertoire was profiled, and TCRdb retains in-frame clones only, with some absent. The sample shows around 100,000 clones, 88% of them seen only once. The specimen was blood. The source of these receptors is a woman aged 70 to 79 in good health.

The gene calls are TRBV6-5 and TRBJ1-2; the D is unclear. Trimming removed 5 bases at V and 1 base at J, with 8 bases between. Germline V gene lookup returns CDR1 MNHEY and CDR2 SVGAGI. This CDR3 comprises 13 residues. The CDR3 sequence: CASSNQLNYGYTF. CDR3 coding DNA: TGTGCCAGCAGTAATCAACTTAACTATGGCTACACCTTC.

The V call is TRBV5-6, the J call TRBJ2-6, with 7 positions matching TRBD1. The V gene's germline CDR1 is SGHDT and CDR2 YYEEEE. This CDR3 comprises 16 residues. V trimming: 9 bases; J trimming: 0 bases; junction bases outside the gene matches: 9. CDR3 DNA sequence: TGTGCCACCCACGGACAGGTCTTCTCTGGGGCCAACGTCCTGACTTTC. Protein product: CATHGQVFSGANVLTF. Using reference TRBV5-6 and TRBJ2-6 for the parts outside the CDR3, the full variable domain is DAGVTQSPTHLIKTRGQQVTLRCSPKSGHDTVSWYQQALGQGPQFIFQYYEEEERQRGNFPDRFSGHQFPNYSSELNVNALLLGDSALYLCATHGQVFSGANVLTFGAGSRLTVL.